This entry lists 12 T cell receptor beta chains sequenced from one sample in a study of CD8+ T cells in alopecia areata. Treatment denoted: oral pan-JAK inhibitor, 5-10 mg twice daily. The sequencing template was cDNA reverse transcribed from extracted RNA. The protocol was immunoSEQ multiplex PCR, while the TCRdb copy is restricted to in-frame clones and leaves out a portion. The data show 110,000 or so clones, 58% seen once. Specimen: CD8+ T cells sorted from blood, collected at week 4, from a patient treated with tofacitinib. These receptors originate from a human donor with alopecia areata.

This chain joins TRBV16 and TRBJ2-1; D is perhaps TRBD1 (5 bases). The germline V gene has CDR1 KGHSY and CDR2 FQNENV. The V gene lost 1 base and the J gene lost 10 bases, with 8 bases spanning the gap. This CDR3 spans 12 amino acids. The CDR3: CASSQFRVEQFF. The DNA for the CDR3 is TGTGCCAGCAGCCAATTCAGGGTAGAGCAGTTCTTC.

On this clone itself: Other nucleotide sequences from this sample produce the same CDR3. The genes are TRBV27 and TRBJ2-3; D call uncertain. The V end was cut by 2 bases, the J end by 5 bases, with 2 bases between. The CDR3 is made up of 11 amino acids. Germline V gene sequence: CDR1 MNHEY, CDR2 SMNVEV (reference sequence). The CDR3 DNA sequence: TGTGCCAGCAGTTTAGGAGATACGCAGTATTTT. Encoded protein: CASSLGDTQYF.

A single count supports this clone. The chain recombines TRBV27 with TRBJ2-1; the D is unclear. CDR3 size: 12 residues. Germline CDR1 is MNHEY and CDR2 is SMNVEV (reference sequence). V shed 6 bases and J shed 5 bases, with 8 bases lying between them. CDR3 bases: TGTGCCAGCAGCACTGGCCACAATGAGCAGTTCTTC. It specifies CASSTGHNEQFF.

This clone showed up just a few times. The chain links TRBV4-2 to TRBJ2-2; tentatively, D is TRBD1 (6 bases). V lost 3 bases and J 2 bases, leaving 16 bases between the germline ends. In germline, CDR1 is LGHNA, CDR2 YNFKEQ. The length of the CDR3 is 17 residues. CDR3: CASSQLRDMQNTGELFF. The CDR3 nucleotides are TGTGCCAGCAGCCAGCTACGGGACATGCAAAACACCGGGGAGCTGTTTTTT.

V and J are TRBV25-1 and TRBJ2-1; the D gene is possibly TRBD1 (5 bases). The CDR3 has 16 residues. CDR1 is MGHDK and CDR2 is SYGVNS in the germline V gene. V lost 1 base and J lost 5, with 15 bases in between. In nucleotides, the CDR3 is TGTGCCAGCAGTGAATGGGGCGGCAGGGCGAACAATGAGCAGTTCTTC. This translates into CASSEWGGRANNEQFF.

The chain joins TRBV27 to TRBJ1-1; D is undetermined. The CDR3 consists of 17 residues. Germline V lookup: CDR1 MNHEY, CDR2 SMNVEV (reference sequence). V shed 0 bases and J shed 0 bases, with 14 bases lying between them. CDR3 protein: CASSLSFPAAMNTEAFF. The CDR3, as DNA: TGTGCCAGCAGTTTATCTTTTCCGGCAGCCATGAACACTGAAGCTTTCTTT.

This clone has only a few counts. The chain is built from TRBV29-1 and TRBJ1-2; weak D call: TRBD1 (5 bases). The germline CDR1 and CDR2 sequences are SQVTM and ANQGSEA. This CDR3 region has 12 residues. Trimming took 2 bases from V and 7 from J, leaving 11 bases between them. CDR3 residues: CSVEMGTLGYTF. CDR3 bases: TGCAGCGTTGAAATGGGGACTCTTGGCTACACCTTC.

The chain employs TRBV30 and TRBJ1-5; no reliable D call. The germline CDR1 and CDR2 sequences are GTSNPN and SVGIG (reference sequence). Trimming left V 0 bases short and J 3 bases short, with 3 bases between. This CDR3 spans 12 amino acids. The CDR3 region has the DNA TGTGCCTGGAGTGTAGACAATCAGCCCCAGCATTTT. This codes for CAWSVDNQPQHF.

J is TRBJ1-4 and V is TRBV13, with D unclear. The CDR3 has 14 amino acids. The ends were cut back, 7 bases at V and 5 bases at J, with 14 bases in the middle. The germline V gene encodes CDR1 PRHDT and CDR2 FYEKMQ (reference sequence). CDR3 bases: TGTGCCAGCACCTCCCACCAGGACAATGAAAAACTGTTTTTT. Translated, it gives CASTSHQDNEKLFF.

The V call is TRBV30, the J call TRBJ1-1, with a possible D match to TRBD1 (5 bases). Germline lookup yields CDR1 GTSNPN and CDR2 SVGIG (reference sequence). Trimming removed 3 bases at V and 6 bases at J, with 11 bases between. This CDR3 region has 12 residues. Written as DNA, the CDR3 is TGTGCCTGGAGGGACACTGCAGCTGAAGCTTTCTTT. Translating it yields CAWRDTAAEAFF.

The CDR3 DNA sequence: TGTGCCAGCAGGGGAGGGAACAATGAGCAGTTCTTC. It encodes CASRGGNNEQFF. The chain links TRBV2 to TRBJ2-1; 7 bases map to TRBD2. Per germline, CDR1 SNHLY and CDR2 FYNNEI. Losses at the gene ends were 6 bases for V and 5 bases for J; bases not matched to a gene: 1. The CDR3 totals 12 residues.

The J gene is TRBJ1-4, the V gene TRBV30; D is uncertain. CDR3 length: 14 amino acids. In germline, CDR1 is GTSNPN, CDR2 SVGIG (reference sequence). V was clipped by 1 base and J by 0 bases, with 6 bases between them. The chain's CDR3 is CAWSAISTNEKLFF. The CDR3 DNA follows: TGTGCCTGGAGTGCGATTTCAACTAATGAAAAACTGTTTTTT.